This T cell receptor beta chain was sequenced in a study of blood T cell repertoires in COVID-19. Study-wide context: Acute-phase and convalescent COVID-19 samples originated in the United States, Italy and Spain. The cDNA or gDNA used as material had been derived from T cells, B-cell-depleted T cells, or PBMCs.

Under the authors' procedure: Estimation of nucleated cell counts relied on the amplification of reference gene primers. TCRdb's table, derived via immunoSEQ multiplex PCR, lists solely in-frame clones and lacks some. V, J and clone size derive from that table, while D and trimming were established from the DNA sequence. The sample gives about 23,000 clones, approximately 90% of which show up once; 15% to 20% is in the top ten. Trimming cost V 3 bases and J 6 bases, with 13 bases left between them. Germline V gene lookup returns CDR1 SGDLS and CDR2 YYNGEE. The CDR3 contains 13 residues. The chain has TRBV9 and TRBJ2-7; possible D gene TRBD1, 6 bases. The sequence was collected from a woman of 80 years or more with acute or convalescent COVID-19. The sample comprised peripheral blood. CDR3 nucleotides: TGTGCCAGCAGCGAGGGCCTAGGGGGCGAGCAGTACTTC. Protein sequence: CASSEGLGGEQYF.